The present T cell receptor (beta chain) was sequenced within a study of blood T cell repertoires in COVID-19. Authors' processing steps: Amplification of reference gene primers was used by the study to estimate nucleated cell counts. Profiled with immunoSEQ multiplex PCR; TCRdb holds only in-frame clones, not every one. That table is the source of V, J and clone size, and D and trimming were worked out from the DNA. In the table there are over 200,000 clones, roughly 91% of which are singletons. This receptor was taken from a woman aged 40 to 50 who had recovered from COVID-19. The specimen was peripheral blood.

The CDR3 sequence: CASSLEALGGGLPQETQYF. The DNA of the CDR3 is TGTGCCAGCAGCTTAGAGGCCCTGGGGGGGGGCCTCCCCCAAGAGACCCAGTACTTC. This chain joins TRBV7-2 and TRBJ2-5; D might be TRBD2 (7 bases). Looked up from germline, CDR1 is SGHTA and CDR2 is FQGNSA. There are 19 residues in the CDR3. V lost 1 base, J lost 1 base, and 22 bases lay in between.